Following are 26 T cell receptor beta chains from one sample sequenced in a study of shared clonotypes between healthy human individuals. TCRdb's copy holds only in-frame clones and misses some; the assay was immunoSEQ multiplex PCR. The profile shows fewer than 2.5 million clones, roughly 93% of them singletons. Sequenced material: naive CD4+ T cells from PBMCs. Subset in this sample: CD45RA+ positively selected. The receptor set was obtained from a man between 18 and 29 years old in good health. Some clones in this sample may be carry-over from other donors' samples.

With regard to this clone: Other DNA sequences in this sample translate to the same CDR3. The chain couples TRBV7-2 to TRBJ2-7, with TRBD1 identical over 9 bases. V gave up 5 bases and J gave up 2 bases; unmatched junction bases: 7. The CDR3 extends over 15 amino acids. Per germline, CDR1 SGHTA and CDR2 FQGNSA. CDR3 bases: TGTGCCAGCAGCCTCGCCGGGACAGGGACCTACGAGCAGTACTTC. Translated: CASSLAGTGTYEQYF.

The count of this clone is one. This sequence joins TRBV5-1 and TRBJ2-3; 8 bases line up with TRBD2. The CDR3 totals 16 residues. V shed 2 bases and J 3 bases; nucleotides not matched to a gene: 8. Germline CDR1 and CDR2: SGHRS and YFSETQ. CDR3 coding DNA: TGCGCCAGCAGCTTAAGCGGGAGCGCCCTGACAGATACGCAGTATTTT. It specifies CASSLSGSALTDTQYF.

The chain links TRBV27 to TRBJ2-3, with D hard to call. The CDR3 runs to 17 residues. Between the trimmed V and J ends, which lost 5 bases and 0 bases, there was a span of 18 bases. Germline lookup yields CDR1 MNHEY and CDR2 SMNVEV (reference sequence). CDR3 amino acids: CASSPFSPESSTDTQYF. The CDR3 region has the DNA TGTGCCAGCAGTCCCTTTTCCCCCGAGTCGAGCACAGATACGCAGTATTTT.

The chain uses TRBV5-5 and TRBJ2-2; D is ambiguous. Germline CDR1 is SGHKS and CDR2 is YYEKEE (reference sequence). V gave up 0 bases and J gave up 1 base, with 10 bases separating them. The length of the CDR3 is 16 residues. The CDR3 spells CASSLAGPVNTGELFF. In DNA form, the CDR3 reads TGTGCCAGCAGCTTGGCTGGACCTGTGAACACCGGGGAGCTGTTTTTT.

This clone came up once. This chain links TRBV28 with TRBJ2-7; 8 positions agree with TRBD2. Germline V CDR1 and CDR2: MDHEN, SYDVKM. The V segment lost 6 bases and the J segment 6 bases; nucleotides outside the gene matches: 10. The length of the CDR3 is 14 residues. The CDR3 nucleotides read TGTGCCAGCAGCCCAACCGGGAGGGCCGGCGAGCAGTACTTC. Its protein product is CASSPTGRAGEQYF.

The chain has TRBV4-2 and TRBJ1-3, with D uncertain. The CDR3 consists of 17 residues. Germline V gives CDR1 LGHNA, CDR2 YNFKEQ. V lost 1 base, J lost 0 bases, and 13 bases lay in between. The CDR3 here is CASSQAPTSNSGNTIYF. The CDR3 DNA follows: TGTGCCAGCAGCCAAGCCCCGACCAGCAACTCTGGAAACACCATATATTTT.

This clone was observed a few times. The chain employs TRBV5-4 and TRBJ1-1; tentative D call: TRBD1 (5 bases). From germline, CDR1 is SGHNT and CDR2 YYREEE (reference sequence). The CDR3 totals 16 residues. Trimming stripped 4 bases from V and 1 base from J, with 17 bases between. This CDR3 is CASSPSPGTGNTEAFF. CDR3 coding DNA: TGTGCCAGCAGCCCCAGTCCCGGGACGGGGAACACTGAAGCTTTCTTT.

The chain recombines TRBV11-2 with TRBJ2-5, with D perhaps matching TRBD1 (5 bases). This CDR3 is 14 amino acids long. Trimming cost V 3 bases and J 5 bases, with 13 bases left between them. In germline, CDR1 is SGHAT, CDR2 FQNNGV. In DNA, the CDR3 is TGTGCCAGCAGCTTCCCAGGGTTGAGGGAGACCCAGTACTTC. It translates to CASSFPGLRETQYF.

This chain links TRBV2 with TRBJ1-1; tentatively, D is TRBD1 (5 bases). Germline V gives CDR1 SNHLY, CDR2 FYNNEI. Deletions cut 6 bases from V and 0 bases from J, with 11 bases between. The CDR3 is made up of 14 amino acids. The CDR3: CASRAGRMNTEAFF. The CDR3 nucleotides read TGTGCCAGCAGGGCAGGGAGGATGAACACTGAAGCTTTCTTT.

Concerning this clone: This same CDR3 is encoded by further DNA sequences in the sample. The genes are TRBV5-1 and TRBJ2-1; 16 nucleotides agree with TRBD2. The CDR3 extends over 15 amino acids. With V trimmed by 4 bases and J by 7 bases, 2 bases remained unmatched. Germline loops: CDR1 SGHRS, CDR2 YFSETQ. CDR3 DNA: TGCGCCAGCAGCCTGGGACTAGCGGGAGGGAATGAGCAGTTCTTC. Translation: CASSLGLAGGNEQFF. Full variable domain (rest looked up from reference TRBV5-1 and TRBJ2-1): KAGVTQTPRYLIKTRGQQVTLSCSPISGHRSVSWYQQTPGQGLQFLFEYFSETQRNKGNFPGRFSGRQFSNSRSEMNVSTLELGDSALYLCASSLGLAGGNEQFFGPGTRLTVL.

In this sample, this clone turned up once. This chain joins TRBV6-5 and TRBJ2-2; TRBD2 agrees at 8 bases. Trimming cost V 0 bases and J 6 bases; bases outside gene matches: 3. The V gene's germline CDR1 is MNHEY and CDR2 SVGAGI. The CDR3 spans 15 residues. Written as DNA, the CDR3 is TGTGCCAGCAGTTACTCCGGGACTAGTGCCGGGGAGCTGTTTTTT. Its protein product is CASSYSGTSAGELFF.

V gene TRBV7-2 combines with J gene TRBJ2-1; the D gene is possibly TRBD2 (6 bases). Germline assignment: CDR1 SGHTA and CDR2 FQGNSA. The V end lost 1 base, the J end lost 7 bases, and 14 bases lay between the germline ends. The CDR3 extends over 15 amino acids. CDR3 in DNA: TGTGCCAGCAGCTTAGGGGGCGGGGCGGGGAATGAGCAGTTCTTC. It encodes CASSLGGGAGNEQFF.

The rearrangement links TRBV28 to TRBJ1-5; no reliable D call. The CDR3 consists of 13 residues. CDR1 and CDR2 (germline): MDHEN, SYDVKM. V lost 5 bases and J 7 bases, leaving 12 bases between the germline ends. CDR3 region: CASSTLQRQPQHF. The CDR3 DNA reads TGTGCCAGCAGTACCCTCCAGCGCCAGCCCCAGCATTTT.

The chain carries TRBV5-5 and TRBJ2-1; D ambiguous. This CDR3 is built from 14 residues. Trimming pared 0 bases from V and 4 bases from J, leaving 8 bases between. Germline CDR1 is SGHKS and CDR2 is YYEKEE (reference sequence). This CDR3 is CASSLAAAYNEQFF. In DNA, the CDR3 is TGTGCCAGCAGCTTGGCGGCAGCATACAATGAGCAGTTCTTC.

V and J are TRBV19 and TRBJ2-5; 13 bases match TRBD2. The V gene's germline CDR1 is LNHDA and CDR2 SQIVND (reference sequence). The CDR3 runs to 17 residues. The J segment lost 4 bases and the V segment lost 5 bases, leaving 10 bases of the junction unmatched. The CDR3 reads CASSPRTSGRLGETQYF. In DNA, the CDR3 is TGTGCCAGTAGTCCACGGACTAGCGGGAGATTAGGAGAGACCCAGTACTTC. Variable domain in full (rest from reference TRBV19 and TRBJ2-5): DGGITQSPKYLFRKEGQNVTLSCEQNLNHDAMYWYRQDPGQGLRLIYYSQIVNDFQKGDIAEGYSVSREKKESFPLTVTSAQKNPTAFYLCASSPRTSGRLGETQYFGPGTRLLVL.

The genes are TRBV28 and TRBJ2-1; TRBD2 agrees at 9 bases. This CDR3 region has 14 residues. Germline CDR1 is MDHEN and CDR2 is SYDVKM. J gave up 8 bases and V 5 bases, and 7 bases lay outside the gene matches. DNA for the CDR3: TGTGCCAGCAGTCTGGGCGGGAGGGCCCATGAGCAGTTCTTC. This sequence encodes CASSLGGRAHEQFF.

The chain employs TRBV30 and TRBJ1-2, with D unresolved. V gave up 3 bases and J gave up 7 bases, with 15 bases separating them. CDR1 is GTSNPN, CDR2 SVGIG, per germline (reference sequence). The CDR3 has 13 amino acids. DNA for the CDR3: TGTGCCTGGAGAATTCGGCGAGACGGTGGCTACACCTTC. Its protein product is CAWRIRRDGGYTF.

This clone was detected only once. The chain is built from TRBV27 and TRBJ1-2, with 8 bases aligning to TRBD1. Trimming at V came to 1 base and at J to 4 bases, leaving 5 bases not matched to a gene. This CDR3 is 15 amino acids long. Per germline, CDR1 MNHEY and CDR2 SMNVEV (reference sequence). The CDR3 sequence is CASSLWSGGSYGYTF. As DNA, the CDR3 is TGTGCCAGCAGTTTATGGTCAGGGGGCAGCTATGGCTACACCTTC.

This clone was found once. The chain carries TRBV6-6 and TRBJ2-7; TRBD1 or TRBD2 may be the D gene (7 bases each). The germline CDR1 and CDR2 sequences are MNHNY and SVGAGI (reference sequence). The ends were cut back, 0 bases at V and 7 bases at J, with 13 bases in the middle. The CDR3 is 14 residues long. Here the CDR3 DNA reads TGTGCCAGCAGTTACTCCAGGGGGGGACGGGAGCAGTACTTC. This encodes CASSYSRGGREQYF.

This CDR3 reads CASSFRSYTRTHTDTQYF. CDR3 in DNA: TGTGCCAGCAGCTTCCGATCTTACACCCGCACACACACAGATACGCAGTATTTT. The chain couples TRBV7-9 to TRBJ2-3; D gene unclear. This CDR3 contains 18 residues. In germline, CDR1 is SEHNR, CDR2 FQNEAQ (reference sequence). Deletions cut 3 bases from V and 2 bases from J, with 21 bases between.

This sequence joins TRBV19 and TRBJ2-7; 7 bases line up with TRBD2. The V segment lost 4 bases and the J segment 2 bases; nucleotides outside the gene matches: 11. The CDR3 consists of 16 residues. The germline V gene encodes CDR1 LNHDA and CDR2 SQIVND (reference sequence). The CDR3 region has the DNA TGTGCCAGTAGTAGAGACGGGAGGTTGGGGACCTACGAGCAGTACTTC. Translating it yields CASSRDGRLGTYEQYF.

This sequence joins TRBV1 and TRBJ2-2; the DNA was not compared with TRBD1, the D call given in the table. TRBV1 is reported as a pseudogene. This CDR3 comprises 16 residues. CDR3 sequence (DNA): TGCACCAGCAGCCAAGTCTGTCAGGGGGCGAACGGGGAGCTGTTTTTT. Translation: CTSSQVCQGANGELFF.

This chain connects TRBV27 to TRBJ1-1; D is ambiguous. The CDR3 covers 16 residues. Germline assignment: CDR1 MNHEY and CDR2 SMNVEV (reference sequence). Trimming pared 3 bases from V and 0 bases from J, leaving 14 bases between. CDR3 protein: CASSLGSQRMNTEAFF. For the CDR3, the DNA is TGTGCCAGCAGTTTGGGCTCTCAAAGAATGAACACTGAAGCTTTCTTT.

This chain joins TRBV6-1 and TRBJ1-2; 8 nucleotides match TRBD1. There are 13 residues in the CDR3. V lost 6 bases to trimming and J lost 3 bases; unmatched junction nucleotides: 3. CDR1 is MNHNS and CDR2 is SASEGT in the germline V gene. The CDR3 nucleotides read TGTGCCAGCAGCCCGGACAGGGACTATGGCTACACCTTC. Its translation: CASSPDRDYGYTF.

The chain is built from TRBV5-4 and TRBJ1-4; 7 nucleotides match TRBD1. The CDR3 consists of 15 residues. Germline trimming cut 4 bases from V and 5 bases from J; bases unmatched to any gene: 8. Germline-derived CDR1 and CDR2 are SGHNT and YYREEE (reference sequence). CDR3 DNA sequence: TGTGCCAGCAGCATTAAGAAGGGACAGAATGAAAAACTGTTTTTT. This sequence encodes CASSIKKGQNEKLFF.

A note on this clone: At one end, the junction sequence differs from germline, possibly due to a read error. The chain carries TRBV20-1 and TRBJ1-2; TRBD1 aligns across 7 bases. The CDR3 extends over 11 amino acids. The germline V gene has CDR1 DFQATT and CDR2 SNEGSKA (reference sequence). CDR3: CSASVNQGVAF. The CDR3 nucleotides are TGCAGTGCCTCAGTTAACCAGGGGGTCGCCTTC.